Sequencing of this T cell receptor (beta chain) was carried out in a study of blood T cell repertoires in COVID-19. The overall study: Sites in the United States, Italy and Spain provided acute and convalescent COVID-19 samples. T cells, B-cell-depleted T cells, or PBMCs provided the cDNA or gDNA that served as material.

TCRdb's table, derived via immunoSEQ multiplex PCR, lists solely in-frame clones and lacks some. The data show 200,000 to 250,000 clones, with approximately 87% seen just once and 3% to 3.5% held by the top ten. This clone was seen more than once but under ten times. Study members were between roughly 18 and 100 years old and lived in 25 or so US regions. V was shortened by 8 bases and J by 3 bases, with 4 bases between the two germline ends. The CDR3 is made up of 10 amino acids. In germline, CDR1 is SNHLY, CDR2 FYNNEI. This clonotype was obtained from a woman in her fifties or sixties in a cohort exposed to, infected with or recovered from COVID-19 (not recorded which). The V call is TRBV2, the J call TRBJ1-1; no firm D call. Sequencing was done on a sample of PBMCs or T cells enriched from blood (not recorded which). The CDR3 DNA is TGTGCCAGCCTATACACTGAAGCTTTCTTT. Translated: CASLYTEAFF.